Listed below are T cell receptor beta chains from one sample, sequenced in a study of T cells in localized non-small cell lung cancer. Sequencing was performed with immunoSEQ multiplex PCR; in TCRdb, only in-frame clones are kept and a portion is missing. The sample consists of about 30,000 clones, around 93% of them appearing once. This specimen consisted of PBMCs, obtained before any cancer treatment. The receptors were sampled from a man aged 35 to 69 with stage II lung adenocarcinoma. Both conserved end residues are part of each CDR3. The D gene is left open where the match is weak. Clone size is stated in some rows and not others, as once, few, many or a class when expanded.

len,abundance,v_gene,d_gene,j_gene,CDR3aa,CDR3nt
15,NA,TRBV27,NA,TRBJ2-1,CASRIGTRSDNEQFF,TGTGCCAGCAGGATCGGGACAAGATCTGACAATGAGCAGTTCTTC
13,once,TRBV7-3,NA,TRBJ2-5,CASSRGTEETQYF,TGTGCCAGCAGCAGAGGGACCGAAGAGACCCAGTACTTC
12,NA,TRBV7-2,TRBD1,TRBJ2-2,CASSLDRAHLFF,TGTGCCAGCAGTTTGGACAGGGCCCATCTGTTTTTT
12,NA,TRBV28,NA,TRBJ1-4,CASSPPHEKLFF,TGTGCCAGCAGTCCCCCCCATGAAAAACTGTTTTTT
12,NA,TRBV6-1,NA,TRBJ1-5,CASRGPGQPQHF,TGTGCCAGCAGGGGACCAGGTCAGCCCCAGCATTTT
14,few,TRBV6-4,TRBD1,TRBJ2-3,CASSDTGGTDTQYF,TGTGCCAGCAGTGACACAGGGGGCACAGATACGCAGTATTTT
18,NA,TRBV28,TRBD1,TRBJ1-6,CASNPPGGGALSSSPLHF,TGTGCCAGCAACCCCCCAGGGGGGGGCGCATTAAGTTCTTCACCCCTCCACTTT
13,NA,TRBV18,NA,TRBJ1-2,CASSSQLNYGYTF,TGTGCCAGCTCGAGCCAGCTTAACTATGGCTACACCTTC
13,NA,TRBV7-8,NA,TRBJ1-5,CASSLDGLWPQHF,TGTGCCAGCAGCTTAGATGGGTTGTGGCCCCAGCATTTT
15,once,TRBV9,NA,TRBJ2-3,CASSPSWTSTDTQYF,TGTGCCAGCAGCCCATCATGGACAAGCACAGATACGCAGTATTTT
11,NA,TRBV5-1,TRBD1,TRBJ1-1,CASSFGQVAFF,TGCGCCAGCAGCTTTGGACAGGTAGCTTTCTTT
14,NA,TRBV11-1,NA,TRBJ1-1,CASSPLLRDTEAFF,TGTGCCAGCAGCCCGCTCCTGCGCGACACTGAAGCTTTCTTT
15,medium-sized,TRBV2,TRBD1,TRBJ2-7,CASRLDRGLSYEQYF,TGTGCCAGCAGACTAGACAGGGGGTTATCCTACGAGCAGTACTTC
15,NA,TRBV4-1,TRBD2,TRBJ2-5,CASSQLAGGQETQYF,TGCGCCAGCAGCCAACTAGCGGGAGGCCAGGAGACCCAGTACTTC
13,once,TRBV6-5,NA,TRBJ1-5,CASSSRLDQPQHF,TGTGCCAGCAGTTCCAGGCTGGATCAGCCCCAGCATTTT